This T cell receptor beta chain is drawn from a study of human T cells and chemical hapten exposure. Note on this clonotype: Its cognate antigen is unknown.

TCRdb processed the RACE reads anew with MiXCR; each CDR3 protein has one entry. The sample lists around 330,000 distinct CDR3 sequences, about 5% occurring once. This CDR3 comprises 14 residues. V dropped 6 bases and J dropped 2 bases, with 12 bases sitting between them. In germline, CDR1 is SEHNR, CDR2 FQNEAQ (reference sequence). Overall study findings and caveats: The count of PT1 expanded TCRs correlated positively with patch test score.

The time point: pre-sensitization, week 0. The treatment is: therapeutic diphenylcyclopropenone sensitization with weekly scalp DPC. Patients had alopecia, were aged 18 to 70, and were not pregnant. The V call is TRBV7-9, the J call TRBJ2-3; D perhaps matches TRBD2 (6 bases). Sample: whole blood, taken in connection with sensitization to the hapten diphenylcyclopropenone (DPC). The sequence derives from a woman between 18 and 29 years old with alopecia areata. Some clones in this sample may be carry-over from other donors' samples. The CDR3 here is CASRRGGNTDTQYF. The CDR3 DNA is TGTGCCAGCAGGAGAGGCGGGAACACAGATACGCAGTATTTT.